This T cell receptor beta chain was sequenced in a study of identical twins. All donors were healthy, and all were Caucasian. Template switching, a step in the protocol, added a universal primer site, and cDNA carried unique molecular identifiers. TCRdb re-called the 5' RACE reads through MiXCR, storing one row per CDR3 protein. The data hold hundreds of thousands of distinct CDR3 sequences, with approximately 9% observed a single time. Study-wide results and caveats: Within monozygotic twins, out-of-frame TCR alpha sharing was underestimated by the models.

This CDR3 has 15 amino acids. Germline values: CDR1 SSHAT, CDR2 FNYEAQ (reference sequence). The V end lost 4 bases, the J end lost 6 bases, and 16 bases lay between the germline ends. To note about this clonotype: The antigen remains unidentified.

Input material: memory (CD45RO+) T cells sorted from blood. The rearrangement links TRBV7-7 to TRBJ2-1; D might be TRBD1 or TRBD2, each matching 5 bases. The sequence came from a woman aged 18-29 years in good health. The CDR3 spells CASSSHRTGGNEQFF. CDR3 nucleotides: TGTGCCAGCAGCTCCCACCGGACTGGGGGCAATGAGCAGTTCTTC.